The source of this T cell receptor beta chain is a study of vaccination effects on CD4 cells after COVID-19. The CDR3 extends over 17 amino acids. Trimming left V 8 bases short and J 2 bases short, with 25 bases between. Germline V CDR1 and CDR2: LNHDA, SQIVND (reference sequence). Antigen-specific CD4+ T cells were expanded with viral peptide pools in the ViraFEST assay before sequencing. At the end of 10 days of culture, CD4+ T cells were isolated. Nucleocapsid antibodies stayed negative before and after vaccination, showing no earlier SARS-CoV-2 infection. IL-2 medium took the place of half the medium on both days 3 and 7. In regard to this clone: Its antigen remains unknown.

The assay was immunoSEQ multiplex PCR, and TCRdb's table has in-frame clones only and misses some. This table has around 45,000 clones, around three quarters appearing once. The source was CD4+ T cells from PBMCs cultured with SARS-CoV-2 spike peptides, collected before COVID-19 vaccination. This receptor was taken from a human donor who received a COVID-19 vaccine. The chain carries TRBV19 and TRBJ2-7; the D is unclear. CDR3 coding DNA: TGTGCCAGTTCGGCCACTTCTATCCCACTTTTAACCTACGAGCAGTACGTC. As protein: CASSATSIPLLTYEQYV.